Below are 29 T cell receptor beta chains sequenced from a single sample in a study of T cells in tuberculosis. Libraries were prepared by immunoSEQ multiplex PCR; TCRdb keeps only in-frame clonotypes and omits some of them. The data contain 25,000 to 35,000 clones, roughly 96% of them singletons. The source material was PBMCs. All receptors derive from a donor between 10 and 35 years old with latent tuberculosis or without tuberculosis infection.

The gene calls are TRBV5-8 and TRBJ1-2; D not resolved. The CDR3 covers 15 residues. V lost 0 bases to trimming and J lost 5 bases, with 14 bases between them. The germline gives CDR1 SGHTS, CDR2 YDEGEE. The CDR3 here is CASSLGLTPLYGYTF. The CDR3, as DNA: TGTGCCAGCAGCTTGGGGCTCACCCCCTTGTATGGCTACACCTTC.

The V and J genes are TRBV5-6 and TRBJ2-7; TRBD2 matches at 12 bases. V shed 4 bases and J 2 bases; nucleotides not matched to a gene: 7. Germline lookup yields CDR1 SGHDT and CDR2 YYEEEE. CDR3 size: 16 residues. The CDR3 DNA sequence: TGTGCCAGCAGCCCTCGGACTAGCGGGGACCCCTACGAGCAGTACTTC. This sequence encodes CASSPRTSGDPYEQYF.

This rearrangement joins TRBV6-5 to TRBJ2-3; the D gene is possibly TRBD2 (5 bases). The CDR3 length is 14 residues. The germline gives CDR1 MNHEY, CDR2 SVGAGI. Trimming stripped 8 bases from V and 5 bases from J, with 17 bases between. CDR3: CASARIQRVDTQYF. The CDR3 DNA is TGTGCCAGCGCGAGAATTCAGAGGGTAGATACGCAGTATTTT.

This chain joins TRBV10-2 and TRBJ1-1; D might be TRBD1 (5 bases). Trimming took 3 bases from V and 0 from J, leaving 5 bases between them. In germline, CDR1 is WSHSY, CDR2 SAAADI. The CDR3 is made up of 13 amino acids. CDR3 in DNA: TGCGCCAGCAGTGACAGGGTGAACACTGAAGCTTTCTTT. This sequence encodes CASSDRVNTEAFF.

The chain uses TRBV7-8 and TRBJ2-7; D is perhaps TRBD2 (5 bases). The germline V and J ends were trimmed by 4 bases and 2 bases, with 15 bases remaining between them. CDR3 length: 15 amino acids. Germline-derived CDR1 and CDR2 are SGHVS and FQNEAQ. For the CDR3, the DNA is TGTGCCAGCAGCTCCATTAGGAGCGGACCCTACGAGCAGTACTTC. As protein: CASSSIRSGPYEQYF.

The J gene is TRBJ2-2, the V gene TRBV5-1, with D tentatively TRBD2 (6 bases). This CDR3 region has 15 residues. V lost 1 base to trimming and J lost 1 base, with 8 bases between them. Germline V gives CDR1 SGHRS, CDR2 YFSETQ. In nucleotides, the CDR3 is TGCGCCAGCAGCTTGAGTAGCGGGAACACCGGGGAGCTGTTTTTT. It is translated as CASSLSSGNTGELFF.

This chain links TRBV7-3 with TRBJ1-1, with a weak D call TRBD1 (5 bases). Germline V gene sequence: CDR1 SGHTA, CDR2 FQGTGA. This CDR3 spans 14 amino acids. V was cut by 2 bases and J by 5 bases, with 12 bases left in between. The CDR3 spells CASSLQGKVTEAFF. The CDR3, as DNA: TGTGCCAGCAGCTTACAGGGTAAGGTGACTGAAGCTTTCTTT.

V usage is TRBV29-1 and J usage is TRBJ2-7; perhaps TRBD1 as D (5 bases). Trimming cost V 3 bases and J 6 bases, with 15 bases left between them. This CDR3 has 13 residues. The germline gives CDR1 SQVTM, CDR2 ANQGSEA. The CDR3 protein is CSVEGQGTGEQYF. CDR3 bases: TGCAGCGTTGAGGGGCAGGGTACCGGCGAGCAGTACTTC.

The gene calls are TRBV5-6 and TRBJ2-1, with TRBD2 identical over 10 bases. Trimming removed 4 bases from V and 0 bases from J; junction bases left unmatched: 10. Germline V gene data show CDR1 as SGHDT and CDR2 as YYEEEE. There are 18 residues in the CDR3. The CDR3 loop reads CASSQMRIAGGSYNEQFF. As DNA, the CDR3 is TGTGCCAGCAGCCAGATGCGAATAGCGGGAGGCTCCTACAATGAGCAGTTCTTC.

The chain has TRBV7-9 and TRBJ2-2, with D unclear. CDR3 length: 14 residues. CDR1 and CDR2 (germline): SEHNR, FQNEAQ (reference sequence). Trimming took off 2 bases at V and 1 base at J, with 5 bases between the two ends. The CDR3 region is CASSLNKNTGELFF. In DNA form, the CDR3 reads TGTGCCAGCAGCTTAAACAAGAACACCGGGGAGCTGTTTTTT.

V usage is TRBV7-2 and J usage is TRBJ1-2; a weak D match, TRBD1 (5 bases). This CDR3 has 12 amino acids. Germline values: CDR1 SGHTA, CDR2 FQGNSA. V lost 4 bases to trimming and J lost 5 bases, with 8 bases between them. The CDR3 DNA follows: TGTGCCAGCAGCTCCGGGACTTATGGCTACACCTTC. Protein product: CASSSGTYGYTF.

V gene TRBV2 combines with J gene TRBJ1-1; 11 bases are shared with TRBD1. This CDR3 region has 15 residues. V was clipped by 1 base and J by 5 bases; unmatched bases: 3. Looked up from germline, CDR1 is SNHLY and CDR2 is FYNNEI. The CDR3 DNA sequence: TGTGCCAGCAGTGAAGGAGGGACAGGGGGTACTGAAGCTTTCTTT. It codes for CASSEGGTGGTEAFF.

This clone was observed a single time. This chain joins TRBV4-3 and TRBJ1-1, with TRBD1 as a possible D gene (6 bases). Looked up from germline, CDR1 is LGHNA and CDR2 is YSLEER. The CDR3 extends over 13 amino acids. The ends were cut back, 1 base at V and 8 bases at J, with 11 bases in the middle. The CDR3 spells CASSQGRGLEAFF. In nucleotides, the CDR3 is TGCGCCAGCAGCCAAGGTAGGGGGTTAGAAGCTTTCTTT.

The chain recombines TRBV5-5 with TRBJ2-5, with TRBD2 matching 9 bases. V gave up 1 base and J gave up 4 bases; unmatched junction bases: 11. Germline V gene data show CDR1 as SGHKS and CDR2 as YYEKEE (reference sequence). This CDR3 has 17 amino acids. For the CDR3, the DNA is TGTGCCAGCAGCTTGCGATTTGGTCAAGCGGGGGGAGAGACCCAGTACTTC. This translates into CASSLRFGQAGGETQYF.

CDR3 region: CASSSPQGLAGLYNEQFF. CDR3 DNA sequence: TGTGCCAGCAGCTCCCCCCAAGGACTAGCGGGGCTTTACAATGAGCAGTTCTTC. The chain joins TRBV7-2 to TRBJ2-1; 12 nucleotides agree with TRBD2. CDR3 length equals 18 residues. V lost 4 bases and J lost 4; bases outside the gene matches: 11. From germline, CDR1 is SGHTA and CDR2 FQGNSA.

The chain has TRBV6-5 and TRBJ1-5, with D perhaps TRBD1 (5 bases). Germline V gives CDR1 MNHEY, CDR2 SVGAGI. There are 15 residues in the CDR3. V lost 6 bases and J lost 4, with 16 bases in between. CDR3 coding DNA: TGTGCCAGCAGAAAGACTCAGGGCGGAAATCAGCCCCAGCATTTT. Translated, it gives CASRKTQGGNQPQHF.

V usage is TRBV5-1 and J usage is TRBJ2-1; weak D call: TRBD2 (6 bases). This CDR3 spans 14 amino acids. Germline-derived CDR1 and CDR2 are SGHRS and YFSETQ. The V gene lost 6 bases and the J gene lost 8 bases, with 18 bases spanning the gap. The CDR3 DNA reads as TGCGCCAGCAACGAACCGGGACTCCCTCATGAGCAGTTCTTC. This gives the protein CASNEPGLPHEQFF.

The chain couples TRBV29-1 to TRBJ1-1; perhaps TRBD1 as D (6 bases). Trimming removed 7 bases at V and 0 bases at J, with 24 bases between. The CDR3 spans 17 residues. CDR1 and CDR2 (germline): SQVTM, ANQGSEA. The CDR3 DNA reads as TGCAGCGCCCAATCCCCGGGACAAGCCTCTTTGAACACTGAAGCTTTCTTT. Encoded protein: CSAQSPGQASLNTEAFF.

The V gene is TRBV7-2, the J gene TRBJ2-3, with D possibly TRBD2 on 5 matching bases. Trimming removed 2 bases at V and 2 bases at J, with 11 bases between. Germline V CDR1 and CDR2: SGHTA, FQGNSA. The CDR3 is made up of 15 amino acids. The CDR3 spells CASSLQRRDTDTQYF. CDR3 in DNA: TGTGCCAGCAGCTTACAGCGGAGAGACACAGATACGCAGTATTTT.

The chain is built from TRBV7-9 and TRBJ2-5; 8 positions agree with TRBD1. The CDR3 consists of 15 residues. Germline lookup yields CDR1 SEHNR and CDR2 FQNEAQ (reference sequence). V lost 4 bases to trimming and J lost 4 bases; unmatched junction nucleotides: 8. CDR3 DNA sequence: TGTGCCAGCAGCTCCAGCGCCGACAGGGGAGAGACCCAGTACTTC. Translated, it gives CASSSSADRGETQYF. Full variable domain (rest looked up from reference TRBV7-9 and TRBJ2-5): DTGVSQNPRHKITKRGQNVTFRCDPISEHNRLYWYRQTLGQGPEFLTYFQNEAQLEKSRLLSDRFSAERPKGSFSTLEIQRTEQGDSAMYLCASSSSADRGETQYFGPGTRLLVL.

The chain joins TRBV7-9 to TRBJ2-1, with D unresolved. V was shortened by 5 bases and J by 8 bases, with 10 bases between the two germline ends. The germline V gene has CDR1 SEHNR and CDR2 FQNEAQ (reference sequence). This CDR3 is built from 12 residues. The CDR3 DNA reads as TGTGCCAGCAGCCCCCCGAGCGATGAGCAGTTCTTC. Protein sequence: CASSPPSDEQFF.

V usage is TRBV6-5 and J usage is TRBJ2-5; 12 nucleotides align to TRBD2. Germline V gives CDR1 MNHEY, CDR2 SVGAGI. The length of the CDR3 is 16 residues. The V gene end was trimmed by 4 bases and the J gene end by 6 bases; junction bases not matched to a gene: 9. The DNA of the CDR3 is TGTGCCAGCAGTTCTCTCCGGACTAGCGGGGCAAAGACCCAGTACTTC. Protein product: CASSSLRTSGAKTQYF.

The chain couples TRBV7-9 to TRBJ2-2; possible D gene TRBD1, 5 bases. Germline assignment: CDR1 SEHNR and CDR2 FQNEAQ (reference sequence). Trimming pared 3 bases from V and 4 bases from J, leaving 12 bases between. The CDR3 consists of 15 residues. The CDR3 loop reads CASSLPRVGTGELFF. The CDR3 DNA reads TGTGCCAGCAGCTTGCCCAGGGTAGGCACCGGGGAGCTGTTTTTT.

The chain joins TRBV6-1 to TRBJ2-2, with 11 positions matching TRBD2. With V trimmed by 2 bases and J by 7 bases, 9 bases remained unmatched. Germline V gene sequence: CDR1 MNHNS, CDR2 SASEGT. The length of the CDR3 is 17 residues. Written as DNA, the CDR3 is TGTGCCAGCAGTGAACAGCCTAGCGGGAGGTTCGGCGGGGAGCTGTTTTTT. The encoded protein is CASSEQPSGRFGGELFF.

This chain joins TRBV11-2 and TRBJ2-7, with 13 nucleotides matching TRBD2. The CDR3 covers 19 residues. J was trimmed by 0 bases and V by 5 bases; bases with no gene match: 13. Looked up from germline, CDR1 is SGHAT and CDR2 is FQNNGV. The CDR3 DNA sequence: TGTGCCAGCAGCCCCCGGACTAGCGGGGGCCCTAACACCTCCTACGAGCAGTACTTC. It encodes CASSPRTSGGPNTSYEQYF.

CDR3 sequence (DNA): TGTGCCAGCAGCCCGGACAGGGGGCCTAACTATGGCTACACCTTC. Its protein product is CASSPDRGPNYGYTF. The J gene is TRBJ1-2, the V gene TRBV6-5; 11 bases align to TRBD1. Looked up from germline, CDR1 is MNHEY and CDR2 is SVGAGI. Losses at the gene ends were 6 bases for V and 0 bases for J; bases not matched to a gene: 3. The length of the CDR3 is 15 residues.

V is TRBV7-2 and J is TRBJ2-5; 8 bases line up with TRBD2. This CDR3 region has 14 residues. V shed 5 bases, J shed 2 bases, and the junction held 4 bases outside the gene matches. Germline CDR1 is SGHTA and CDR2 is FQGNSA. The CDR3 region is CASSKRGSQETQYF. CDR3 nucleotides: TGTGCCAGCAGCAAGCGGGGGTCGCAAGAGACCCAGTACTTC.

The chain is built from TRBV20-1 and TRBJ2-7; D not resolved. Germline CDR1 is DFQATT and CDR2 is SNEGSKA (reference sequence). The CDR3 sequence is 11 residues long. V was trimmed by 2 bases and J by 7 bases, leaving 9 bases between them. The DNA for the CDR3 is TGCAGTGCTAGACAGGCTGGGGAGCAGTACTTC. Protein product: CSARQAGEQYF.

The rearrangement links TRBV27 to TRBJ1-1, with a possible D match to TRBD1 (5 bases). Trimming cost V 3 bases and J 2 bases, with 13 bases left between them. CDR1 and CDR2 from the germline V gene are MNHEY and SMNVEV (reference sequence). CDR3 length: 15 residues. The CDR3 protein is CASSLTRELNTEAFF. The CDR3 DNA reads as TGTGCCAGCAGTTTGACCAGGGAATTAAACACTGAAGCTTTCTTT.